One sample yielded the 29 T cell receptor beta chains listed below, sequenced in a study of blood T cell repertoires in COVID-19. Repertoires were generated with immunoSEQ multiplex PCR, while TCRdb's copy carries only in-frame clones and drops some. The table records fewer than 350,000 clones, 88% of them present only once. Specimen: PBMCs or T cells enriched from blood (not recorded which). These receptors came from a woman in her fifties or sixties in a cohort exposed to, infected with or recovered from COVID-19 (not recorded which).

The CDR3 region has the DNA TGTGCCACCAGTGAGCCAACCGGGAGGGCCGGCGACAATGAGCAGTTCTTC. This encodes CATSEPTGRAGDNEQFF. V and J are TRBV24-1 and TRBJ2-1, with TRBD2 matching 8 bases. Germline V gene lookup returns CDR1 KGHDR and CDR2 SFDVKD. CDR3 length: 17 amino acids. V lost 4 bases, J lost 5 bases, and 12 bases stayed unmatched.

V usage is TRBV9 and J usage is TRBJ2-3; TRBD2 might be the D (7 bases). CDR3 length equals 15 residues. CDR1 is SGDLS, CDR2 YYNGEE, per germline. Trimming cost V 0 bases and J 6 bases, with 14 bases left between them. CDR3 DNA: TGTGCCAGCAGCGTAGGCTTAGGGGGAGGGGATACGCAGTATTTT. Residues: CASSVGLGGGDTQYF.

The CDR3 nucleotides read TGTGCCAGCAGCCAAGTAGAAGGGGAAAAGCAGTACTTC. This translates into CASSQVEGEKQYF. The rearrangement uses TRBV3-1 (or the pseudogene TRBV3-2) and TRBJ2-7; TRBD1 is a possible D gene (5 bases). Per germline, CDR1 LGHDT and CDR2 YNNKEL (reference sequence). Trimming stripped 1 base from V and 8 bases from J, with 12 bases between. The length of the CDR3 is 13 residues.

This clone turned up a few times. The V call is TRBV16, the J call TRBJ2-7; D may be TRBD2 (5 bases). This CDR3 comprises 15 residues. Between the trimmed V and J ends, which lost 0 bases and 2 bases, there was a span of 11 bases. Germline loops: CDR1 KGHSY, CDR2 FQNENV. The CDR3 DNA sequence: TGTGCCAGCAGCCAATCCGGGATACCGACCTACGAGCAGTACTTC. Amino acid sequence: CASSQSGIPTYEQYF.

The rearrangement links TRBV4-1 to TRBJ1-1; 9 positions match TRBD1. This CDR3 spans 13 amino acids. V trimming: 6 bases; J trimming: 5 bases; junction bases outside the gene matches: 4. The germline gives CDR1 MGHRA, CDR2 YSYEKL. The CDR3 here is CASSRTGETEAFF. Here the CDR3 DNA reads TGCGCCAGCAGTCGGACAGGGGAAACTGAAGCTTTCTTT.

The chain uses TRBV27 and TRBJ1-1; the D gene is possibly TRBD1 (6 bases). Per the germline V gene, CDR1 is MNHEY and CDR2 is SMNVEV (reference sequence). V was clipped by 7 bases and J by 1 base, with 16 bases between them. This CDR3 has 15 amino acids. CDR3 sequence: CASTKSGTKNTEAFF. The CDR3 nucleotides read TGTGCCAGCACGAAGTCCGGGACAAAGAACACTGAAGCTTTCTTT.

This clone has a single count. The chain carries TRBV7-2 and TRBJ2-2; TRBD1 matches at 9 bases. The V gene end was trimmed by 5 bases and the J gene end by 6 bases; junction bases not matched to a gene: 7. There are 15 residues in the CDR3. Germline CDR1 SGHTA, CDR2 FQGNSA. For the CDR3, the DNA is TGTGCCAGCAGCGGTGGACAGGGGAGAGCCGGGGAGCTGTTTTTT. This translates into CASSGGQGRAGELFF.

The sample holds one count of this clone. The chain joins TRBV12-3 or TRBV12-4 to TRBJ2-2; D gene uncertain. V lost 4 bases and J lost 7, with 10 bases in between. There are 13 residues in the CDR3. The CDR3 DNA reads TGTGCCAGCAGTTCCCGACTGGTCGGGGAGCTGTTTTTT. Its protein product is CASSSRLVGELFF.

This sequence joins TRBV28 and TRBJ1-5; TRBD1 matches 11 bases. Germline assignment: CDR1 MDHEN and CDR2 SYDVKM. Unmatched junction bases numbered 8, after V lost 6 bases and J lost 7 bases. The CDR3 runs 15 residues. The CDR3 protein is CASSWGTGGRQPQHF. In DNA form, the CDR3 reads TGTGCCAGCAGCTGGGGGACAGGGGGGCGGCAGCCCCAGCATTTT.

This chain connects TRBV11-2 to TRBJ2-3, with 9 nucleotides matching TRBD2. Germline V gene data show CDR1 as SGHAT and CDR2 as FQNNGV. Trimming removed 1 base from V and 2 bases from J; junction bases left unmatched: 4. The CDR3 totals 16 residues. CDR3 nucleotides: TGTGCCAGCAGCTTAGGCGGCGGGAGGGTCACAGATACGCAGTATTTT. It codes for CASSLGGGRVTDTQYF.

This chain uses TRBV2 with TRBJ1-1, with unresolved D. Trimming pared 4 bases from V and 4 bases from J, leaving 10 bases between. In germline, CDR1 is SNHLY, CDR2 FYNNEI. This CDR3 contains 13 residues. The CDR3 DNA reads TGTGCCAGCAGTGTAGGAGGGATCACTGAAGCTTTCTTT. It specifies CASSVGGITEAFF.

This chain connects TRBV4-2 to TRBJ2-7; D uncertain. The V gene's germline CDR1 is LGHNA and CDR2 YNFKEQ. The CDR3 covers 15 residues. Trimming took off 0 bases at V and 0 bases at J, with 9 bases between the two ends. CDR3 sequence reads: CASSQDRMSSYEQYF. The CDR3 region has the DNA TGTGCCAGCAGCCAAGACAGGATGAGCTCCTACGAGCAGTACTTC.

The rearrangement uses TRBV9 and TRBJ2-7; TRBD1 matches at 7 bases. CDR1 is SGDLS, CDR2 YYNGEE, per germline. V gave up 7 bases and J gave up 3 bases; unmatched junction bases: 10. This CDR3 spans 14 amino acids. CDR3 region: CASGAGGIGYEQYF. CDR3 coding DNA: TGTGCCAGCGGGGCAGGGGGTATCGGCTACGAGCAGTACTTC.

This clone was detected only once. The gene calls are TRBV6-6 and TRBJ1-5; TRBD1 matches at 7 bases. Trimming cost V 0 bases and J 8 bases; bases outside gene matches: 7. CDR3 length: 15 residues. Looked up from germline, CDR1 is MNHNY and CDR2 is SVGAGI (reference sequence). The CDR3 loop reads CASSYSLGGLEPQHF. The CDR3 bases are TGTGCCAGCAGTTACTCATTAGGGGGCCTGGAGCCCCAGCATTTT.

The CDR3 sequence is CASSVADYTTQYF. CDR3 coding DNA: TGTGCCAGCAGCGTAGCTGACTACACTACGCAGTATTTT. The gene calls are TRBV9 and TRBJ2-3, with D possibly TRBD2 on 5 matching bases. The CDR3 length is 13 residues. Per germline, CDR1 SGDLS and CDR2 YYNGEE. The V and J ends lost 0 bases and 8 bases respectively, with 10 bases between them.

The chain joins TRBV19 to TRBJ2-7, with TRBD2 as a possible D gene (5 bases). Trimming cost V 1 base and J 5 bases, with 12 bases left between them. The V gene's germline CDR1 is LNHDA and CDR2 SQIVND (reference sequence). The CDR3 totals 14 residues. In DNA form, the CDR3 reads TGTGCCAGTAGTATAGCGGGATGGGAGCACGAGCAGTACTTC. Its protein is CASSIAGWEHEQYF.

The chain is built from TRBV28 and TRBJ2-1; D gene unclear. V was trimmed by 1 base and J by 5 bases, leaving 9 bases between them. There are 14 residues in the CDR3. Per germline, CDR1 MDHEN and CDR2 SYDVKM. CDR3 coding DNA: TGTGCCAGCAGTTTATACCCGCAGGACAATGAGCAGTTCTTC. Translating gives CASSLYPQDNEQFF.

This chain links TRBV7-2 with TRBJ2-3; no firm D call. The CDR3 covers 13 residues. Per the germline V gene, CDR1 is SGHTA and CDR2 is FQGNSA. Trimming took off 0 bases at V and 6 bases at J, with 7 bases between the two ends. CDR3 in amino acids: CASSLAYSDTQYF. In DNA form, the CDR3 reads TGTGCCAGCAGCTTAGCGTATTCCGATACGCAGTATTTT.

V usage is TRBV28 and J usage is TRBJ2-3; TRBD2 matches at 9 bases. Unmatched junction bases numbered 7, after V lost 3 bases and J lost 6 bases. The CDR3 consists of 15 residues. Looked up from germline, CDR1 is MDHEN and CDR2 is SYDVKM. In DNA form, the CDR3 reads TGTGCCAGCAGTTTTCGGCGGGAGGGCCATGATACGCAGTATTTT. As protein: CASSFRREGHDTQYF.

In this sample, this clone turned up a few times. The rearrangement uses TRBV7-9 and TRBJ2-1; 7 bases fit TRBD1. V lost 5 bases to trimming and J lost 7 bases; unmatched junction nucleotides: 14. CDR3 size: 16 residues. Germline-derived CDR1 and CDR2 are SEHNR and FQNEAQ (reference sequence). CDR3 in amino acids: CASSRDSVTGYNEQFF. In DNA form, the CDR3 reads TGTGCCAGCAGCCGGGACAGCGTTACAGGGTATAATGAGCAGTTCTTC.

V and J are TRBV9 and TRBJ2-2, with D perhaps TRBD2 (6 bases). Per the germline V gene, CDR1 is SGDLS and CDR2 is YYNGEE. There are 13 residues in the CDR3. Trimming removed 5 bases at V and 1 base at J, with 6 bases between. The CDR3: CASRGLNTGELFF. CDR3 nucleotide sequence: TGTGCCAGCAGGGGACTGAACACCGGGGAGCTGTTTTTT. Combining the CDR3 with reference TRBV9 and TRBJ2-2 gives the whole variable domain DSGVTQTPKHLITATGQRVTLRCSPRSGDLSVYWYQQSLDQGLQFLIQYYNGEERAKGNILERFSAQQFPDLHSELNLSSLELGDSALYFCASRGLNTGELFFGEGSRLTVL.

This chain joins TRBV14 and TRBJ2-5; 8 bases line up with TRBD2. Germline V gene lookup returns CDR1 SGHDN and CDR2 FVKESK. CDR3 length equals 15 residues. Unmatched junction bases numbered 6, after V lost 3 bases and J lost 3 bases. The DNA for the CDR3 is TGTGCCAGCAGCCATGTAGGACTAGCCAAAGAGACCCAGTACTTC. Amino acids: CASSHVGLAKETQYF.

The rearrangement joins TRBV14 to TRBJ2-7; TRBD1 aligns across 7 bases. Germline CDR1 reads SGHDN; CDR2 reads FVKESK. The J segment lost 1 base and the V segment lost 3 bases, leaving 6 bases of the junction unmatched. The length of the CDR3 is 15 residues. The CDR3 coding sequence is TGTGCCAGCAGCCAGATCGGACAGGCGTCCTACGAGCAGTACTTC. Protein: CASSQIGQASYEQYF.

The J gene is TRBJ2-5, the V gene TRBV5-4; TRBD2 agrees at 11 bases. This CDR3 has 16 residues. Trimming took 4 bases from V and 5 from J; bases not matched to a gene: 10. CDR1 and CDR2 (germline): SGHNT, YYREEE (reference sequence). CDR3 loop: CASSRATSGSWETQYF. The DNA for the CDR3 is TGTGCCAGCAGCCGAGCCACTAGCGGGAGTTGGGAGACCCAGTACTTC. Supplemented by reference TRBV5-4 and TRBJ2-5, the full variable domain reads ETGVTQSPTHLIKTRGQQVTLRCSSQSGHNTVSWYQQALGQGPQFIFQYYREEENGRGNFPPRFSGLQFPNYSSELNVNALELDDSALYLCASSRATSGSWETQYFGPGTRLLVL.

The rearrangement uses TRBV2 and TRBJ2-5; 9 positions agree with TRBD1. Germline CDR1 reads SNHLY; CDR2 reads FYNNEI. This CDR3 is built from 15 residues. Unmatched junction bases numbered 4, after V lost 3 bases and J lost 2 bases. CDR3 protein: CASSEVGTGQETQYF. CDR3 in DNA: TGTGCCAGCAGTGAGGTGGGGACAGGGCAAGAGACCCAGTACTTC.

This clone was counted a single time. The J gene is TRBJ2-1, the V gene TRBV5-1; 9 bases match TRBD2. This CDR3 has 19 amino acids. CDR1 is SGHRS and CDR2 is YFSETQ in the germline V gene. V was clipped by 2 bases and J by 5 bases; unmatched bases: 17. DNA of the CDR3: TGCGCCAGCAGCTTACTCTGGCTAGCGGGAAGTAACCTTGACAATGAGCAGTTCTTC. The encoded protein is CASSLLWLAGSNLDNEQFF.

This clone was seen only once. The genes are TRBV19 and TRBJ2-1; TRBD1 agrees at 8 bases. CDR3 size: 15 residues. Germline loops: CDR1 LNHDA, CDR2 SQIVND (reference sequence). The V segment lost 3 bases and the J segment 11 bases; nucleotides outside the gene matches: 12. CDR3 DNA: TGTGCCAGTAGTATCGTGGCAGGGGGCGACCTTCAGCAGTTCTTC. Translation: CASSIVAGGDLQQFF.

The V and J genes are TRBV19 and TRBJ1-5, with a tentative D call TRBD1 (6 bases). Trimming left V 3 bases short and J 3 bases short, with 12 bases between. The CDR3 has 15 amino acids. Per germline, CDR1 LNHDA and CDR2 SQIVND (reference sequence). CDR3 nucleotides: TGTGCCAGTAGTATCTATGACAGGTCCAATCAGCCCCAGCATTTT. Protein: CASSIYDRSNQPQHF.

The chain couples TRBV10-3 to TRBJ2-3; 8 bases match TRBD2. This CDR3 has 15 residues. V lost 6 bases, J lost 0 bases, and 5 bases stayed unmatched. From germline, CDR1 is ENHRY and CDR2 SYGVKD. The CDR3 DNA is TGTGCCATCAGCGCCGCTAGCGGGAGCACAGATACGCAGTATTTT. It codes for CAISAASGSTDTQYF.